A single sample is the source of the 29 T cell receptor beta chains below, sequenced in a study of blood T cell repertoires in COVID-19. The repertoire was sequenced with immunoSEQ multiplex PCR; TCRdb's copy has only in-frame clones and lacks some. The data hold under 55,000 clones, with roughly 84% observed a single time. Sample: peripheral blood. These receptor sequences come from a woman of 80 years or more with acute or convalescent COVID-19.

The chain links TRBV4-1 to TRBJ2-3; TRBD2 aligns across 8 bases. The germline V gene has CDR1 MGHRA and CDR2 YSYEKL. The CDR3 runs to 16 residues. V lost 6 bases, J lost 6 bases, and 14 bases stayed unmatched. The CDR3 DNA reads TGCGCCAGCAGACCGACGGATGCGGGAGGTCGCGATACGCAGTATTTT. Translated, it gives CASRPTDAGGRDTQYF.

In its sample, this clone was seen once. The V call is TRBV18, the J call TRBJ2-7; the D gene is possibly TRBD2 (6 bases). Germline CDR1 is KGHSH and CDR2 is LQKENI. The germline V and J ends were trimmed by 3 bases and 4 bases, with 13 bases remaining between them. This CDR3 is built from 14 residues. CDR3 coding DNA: TGTGCCAGCTCACCGGGACTGACCAATTACGAGCAGTACTTC. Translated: CASSPGLTNYEQYF.

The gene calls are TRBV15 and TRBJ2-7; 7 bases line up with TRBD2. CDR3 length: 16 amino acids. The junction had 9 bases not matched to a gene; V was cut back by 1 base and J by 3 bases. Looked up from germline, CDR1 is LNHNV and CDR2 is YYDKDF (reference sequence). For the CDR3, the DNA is TGTGCCACCAGCAGAGGTTCGGCTAGCGGAGACTACGAGCAGTACTTC. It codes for CATSRGSASGDYEQYF.

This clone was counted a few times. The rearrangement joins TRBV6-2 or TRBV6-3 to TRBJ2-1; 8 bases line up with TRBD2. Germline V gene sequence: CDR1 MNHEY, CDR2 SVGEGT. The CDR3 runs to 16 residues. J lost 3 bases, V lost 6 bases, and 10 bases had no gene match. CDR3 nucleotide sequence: TGTGCCAGCAGCCCTAGTACTAGCGGCCTCTACAATGAGCAGTTCTTC. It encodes CASSPSTSGLYNEQFF.

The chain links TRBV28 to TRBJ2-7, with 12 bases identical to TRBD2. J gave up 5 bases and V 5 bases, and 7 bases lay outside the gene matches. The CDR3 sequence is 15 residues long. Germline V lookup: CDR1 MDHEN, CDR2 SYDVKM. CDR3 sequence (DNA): TGTGCCAGCAGTACGCCTAGCGGGAGGGCCAACGAGCAGTACTTC. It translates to CASSTPSGRANEQYF. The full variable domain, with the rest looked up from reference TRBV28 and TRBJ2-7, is DVKVTQSSRYLVKRTGEKVFLECVQDMDHENMFWYRQDPGLGLRLIYFSYDVKMKEKGDIPEGYSVSREKKERFSLILESASTNQTSMYLCASSTPSGRANEQYFGPGTRLTVT.

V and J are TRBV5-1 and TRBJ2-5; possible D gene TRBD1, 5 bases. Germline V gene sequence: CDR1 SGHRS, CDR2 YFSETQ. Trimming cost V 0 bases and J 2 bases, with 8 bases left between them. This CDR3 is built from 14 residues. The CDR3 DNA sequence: TGCGCCAGCAGCTTGGGGGGCGTTCAAGAGACCCAGTACTTC. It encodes CASSLGGVQETQYF.

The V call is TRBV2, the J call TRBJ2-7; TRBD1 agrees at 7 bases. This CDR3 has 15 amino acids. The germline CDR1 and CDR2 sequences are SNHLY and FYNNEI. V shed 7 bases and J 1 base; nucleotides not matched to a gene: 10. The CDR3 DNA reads TGTGCCAGCACTCCTTCTCCAGGGGGATCCTACGAGCAGTACTTC. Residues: CASTPSPGGSYEQYF.

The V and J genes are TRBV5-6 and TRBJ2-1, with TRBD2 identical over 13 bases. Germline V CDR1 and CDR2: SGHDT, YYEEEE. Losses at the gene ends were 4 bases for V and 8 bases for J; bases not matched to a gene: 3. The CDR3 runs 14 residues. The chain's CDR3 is CASSTGLAGYEQFF. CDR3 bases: TGTGCCAGCAGCACGGGACTAGCGGGATATGAGCAGTTCTTC.

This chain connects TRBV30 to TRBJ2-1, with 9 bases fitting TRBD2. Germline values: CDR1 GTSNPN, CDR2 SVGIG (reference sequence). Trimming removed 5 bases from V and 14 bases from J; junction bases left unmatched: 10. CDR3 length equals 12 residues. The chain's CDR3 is CAWGYLGLAEFF. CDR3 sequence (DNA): TGTGCCTGGGGTTACCTGGGACTAGCAGAGTTCTTC.

CDR3 DNA sequence: TGCGCCAGCAGCTTGGGCGGAGCAACCTCCTACGAGCAGTACTTC. Translated, it gives CASSLGGATSYEQYF. The rearrangement links TRBV5-1 to TRBJ2-7; D is uncertain. Germline V gives CDR1 SGHRS, CDR2 YFSETQ. This CDR3 is built from 15 residues. V lost 0 bases and J 0 bases, leaving 10 bases between the germline ends.

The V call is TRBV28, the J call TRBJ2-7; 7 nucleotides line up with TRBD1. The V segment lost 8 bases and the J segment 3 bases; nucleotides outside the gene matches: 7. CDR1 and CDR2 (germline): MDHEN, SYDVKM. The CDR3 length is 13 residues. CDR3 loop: CASCRQGVYEQYF. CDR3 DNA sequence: TGTGCCAGCTGTAGGCAGGGGGTCTACGAGCAGTACTTC. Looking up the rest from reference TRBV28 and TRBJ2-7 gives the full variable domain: DVKVTQSSRYLVKRTGEKVFLECVQDMDHENMFWYRQDPGLGLRLIYFSYDVKMKEKGDIPEGYSVSREKKERFSLILESASTNQTSMYLCASCRQGVYEQYFGPGTRLTVT.

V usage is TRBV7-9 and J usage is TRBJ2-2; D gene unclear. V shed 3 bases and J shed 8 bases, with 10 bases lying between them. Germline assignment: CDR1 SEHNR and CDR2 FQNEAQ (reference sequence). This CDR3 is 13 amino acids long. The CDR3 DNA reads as TGTGCCAGCAGCTTGGAGTCAAAAGGGGAGCTGTTTTTT. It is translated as CASSLESKGELFF.

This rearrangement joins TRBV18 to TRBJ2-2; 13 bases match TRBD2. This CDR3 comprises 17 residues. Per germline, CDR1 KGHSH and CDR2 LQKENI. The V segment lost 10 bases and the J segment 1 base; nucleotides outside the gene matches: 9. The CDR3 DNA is TGTGCCACCTCCCCCGGGACTAGCGGGGAGAACACCGGGGAGCTGTTTTTT. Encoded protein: CATSPGTSGENTGELFF.

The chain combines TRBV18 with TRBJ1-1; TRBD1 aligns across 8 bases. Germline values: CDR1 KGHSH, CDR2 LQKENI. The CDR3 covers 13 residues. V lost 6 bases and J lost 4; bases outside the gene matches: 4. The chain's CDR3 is CASSTGVGTEAFF. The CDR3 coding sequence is TGTGCCAGCTCGACAGGGGTAGGCACTGAAGCTTTCTTT.

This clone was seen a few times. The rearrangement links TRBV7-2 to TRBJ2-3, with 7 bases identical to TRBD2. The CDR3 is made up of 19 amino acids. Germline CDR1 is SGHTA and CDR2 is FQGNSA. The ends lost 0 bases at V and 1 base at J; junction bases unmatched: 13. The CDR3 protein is CASSLAVTSAASGTDTQYF. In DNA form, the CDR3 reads TGTGCCAGCAGCTTAGCAGTCACTAGCGCAGCCTCGGGCACAGATACGCAGTATTTT. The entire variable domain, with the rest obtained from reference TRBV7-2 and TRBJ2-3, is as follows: GAGVSQSPSNKVTEKGKDVELRCDPISGHTALYWYRQSLGQGLEFLIYFQGNSAPDKSGLPSDRFSAERTGGSVSTLTIQRTQQEDSAVYLCASSLAVTSAASGTDTQYFGPGTRLTVL.

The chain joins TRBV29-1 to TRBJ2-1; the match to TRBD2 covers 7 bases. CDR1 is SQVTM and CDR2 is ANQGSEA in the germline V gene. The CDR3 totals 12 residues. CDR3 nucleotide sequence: TGCAGTGCGATGCTAGCGGAAAGAGAGCAGTTCTTC. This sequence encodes CSAMLAEREQFF.

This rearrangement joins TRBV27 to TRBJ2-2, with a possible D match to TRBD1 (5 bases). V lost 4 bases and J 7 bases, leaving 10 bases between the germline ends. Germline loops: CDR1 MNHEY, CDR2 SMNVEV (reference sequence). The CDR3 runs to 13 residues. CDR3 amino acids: CASSSDNHGELFF. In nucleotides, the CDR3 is TGTGCCAGCAGTTCGGACAATCACGGGGAGCTGTTTTTT.

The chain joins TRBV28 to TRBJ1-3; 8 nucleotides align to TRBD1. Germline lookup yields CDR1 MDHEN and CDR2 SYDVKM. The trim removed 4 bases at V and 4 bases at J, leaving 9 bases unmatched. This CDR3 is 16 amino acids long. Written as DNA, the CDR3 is TGTGCCAGCAGTTATCTTCGTAGGACAGGGGGAAACACCATATATTTT. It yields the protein CASSYLRRTGGNTIYF.

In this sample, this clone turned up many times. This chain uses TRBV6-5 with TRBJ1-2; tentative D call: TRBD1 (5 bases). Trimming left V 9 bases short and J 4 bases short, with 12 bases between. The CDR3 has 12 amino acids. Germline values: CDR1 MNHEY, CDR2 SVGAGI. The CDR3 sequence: CASGDSPYGYTF. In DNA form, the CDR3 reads TGTGCCAGTGGAGACAGTCCCTATGGCTACACCTTC.

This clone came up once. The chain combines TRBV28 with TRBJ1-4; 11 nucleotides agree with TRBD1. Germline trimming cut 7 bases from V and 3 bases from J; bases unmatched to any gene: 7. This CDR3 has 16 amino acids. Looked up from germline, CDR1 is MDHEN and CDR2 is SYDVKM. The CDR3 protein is CASTLDRGRANEKLFF. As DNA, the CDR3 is TGTGCCAGCACCCTGGACAGGGGGCGGGCTAATGAAAAACTGTTTTTT.

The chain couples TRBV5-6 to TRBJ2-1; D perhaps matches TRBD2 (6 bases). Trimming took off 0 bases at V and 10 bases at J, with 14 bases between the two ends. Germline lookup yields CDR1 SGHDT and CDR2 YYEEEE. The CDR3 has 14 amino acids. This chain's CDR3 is CASSLGTIFGEQFF. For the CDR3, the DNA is TGTGCCAGCAGCTTGGGGACTATCTTCGGGGAGCAGTTCTTC.

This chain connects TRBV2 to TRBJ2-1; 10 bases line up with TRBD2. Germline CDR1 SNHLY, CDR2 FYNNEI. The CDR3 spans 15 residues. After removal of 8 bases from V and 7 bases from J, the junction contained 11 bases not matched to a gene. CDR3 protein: CASSGLGTSVNEQFF. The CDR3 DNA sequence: TGTGCCAGCTCAGGGCTTGGGACTAGCGTAAATGAGCAGTTCTTC.

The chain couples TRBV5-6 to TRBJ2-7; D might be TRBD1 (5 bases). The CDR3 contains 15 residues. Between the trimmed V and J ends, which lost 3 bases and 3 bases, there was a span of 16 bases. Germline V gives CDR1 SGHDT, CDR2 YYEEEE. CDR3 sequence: CASSSKGRAFYEQYF. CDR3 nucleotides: TGTGCCAGCAGCTCGAAGGGCAGGGCTTTCTACGAGCAGTACTTC.

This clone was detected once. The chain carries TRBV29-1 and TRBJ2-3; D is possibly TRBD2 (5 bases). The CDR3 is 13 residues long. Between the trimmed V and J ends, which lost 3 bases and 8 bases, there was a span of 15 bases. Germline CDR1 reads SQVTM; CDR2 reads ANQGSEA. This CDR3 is CSVDLRESGTQYF. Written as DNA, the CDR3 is TGCAGCGTTGACCTCCGGGAATCGGGTACGCAGTATTTT.

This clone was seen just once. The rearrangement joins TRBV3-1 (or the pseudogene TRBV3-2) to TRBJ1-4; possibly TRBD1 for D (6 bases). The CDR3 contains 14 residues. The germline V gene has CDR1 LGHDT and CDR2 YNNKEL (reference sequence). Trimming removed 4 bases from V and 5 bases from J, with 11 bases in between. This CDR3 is CASSPRGSNEKLFF. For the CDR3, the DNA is TGTGCCAGCAGCCCAAGGGGGTCGAATGAAAAACTGTTTTTT.

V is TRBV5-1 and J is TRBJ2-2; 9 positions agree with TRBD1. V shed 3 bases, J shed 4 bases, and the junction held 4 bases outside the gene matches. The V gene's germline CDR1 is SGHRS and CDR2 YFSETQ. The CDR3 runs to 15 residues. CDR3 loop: CASSSRTGATGELFF. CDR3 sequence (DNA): TGCGCCAGCAGCTCACGGACAGGGGCCACCGGGGAGCTGTTTTTT. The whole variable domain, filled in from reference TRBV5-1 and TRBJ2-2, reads KAGVTQTPRYLIKTRGQQVTLSCSPISGHRSVSWYQQTPGQGLQFLFEYFSETQRNKGNFPGRFSGRQFSNSRSEMNVSTLELGDSALYLCASSSRTGATGELFFGEGSRLTVL.

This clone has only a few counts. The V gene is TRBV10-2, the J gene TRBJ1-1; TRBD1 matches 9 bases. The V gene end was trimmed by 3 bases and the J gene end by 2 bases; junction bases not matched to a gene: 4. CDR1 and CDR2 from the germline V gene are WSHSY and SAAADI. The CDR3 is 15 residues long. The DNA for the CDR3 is TGCGCCAGCAGTGACGGACAGGGGCGTAACACTGAAGCTTTCTTT. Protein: CASSDGQGRNTEAFF.

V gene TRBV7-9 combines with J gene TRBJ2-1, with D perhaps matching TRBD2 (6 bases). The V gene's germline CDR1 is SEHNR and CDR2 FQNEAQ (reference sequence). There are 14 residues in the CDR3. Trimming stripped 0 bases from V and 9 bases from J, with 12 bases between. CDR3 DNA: TGTGCCAGCAGCTTAGCCGGTGGAGGGGTTGAGCAGTTCTTC. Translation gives CASSLAGGGVEQFF.

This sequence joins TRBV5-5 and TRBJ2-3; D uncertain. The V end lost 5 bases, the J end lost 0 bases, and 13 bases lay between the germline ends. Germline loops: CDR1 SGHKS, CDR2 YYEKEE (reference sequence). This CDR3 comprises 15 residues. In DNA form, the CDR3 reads TGTGCCAGCAGTTTTCGAGCGTTAAGCACAGATACGCAGTATTTT. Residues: CASSFRALSTDTQYF.